This entry lists 19 T cell receptor beta chains sequenced from one sample in a study of control samples from healthy donors and cancer patients. Clones were read by immunoSEQ multiplex PCR, and TCRdb kept only the in-frame ones, dropping some. The sample contains 150,000 to 200,000 clones, 88% of which appear only once. Sequencing was done on a sample of blood. These receptors were obtained from a woman aged 25 to 39 in good health.

This rearrangement joins TRBV10-2 to TRBJ2-3, with 7 bases identical to TRBD2. Germline loops: CDR1 WSHSY, CDR2 SAAADI. The J segment lost 1 base and the V segment lost 10 bases, leaving 11 bases of the junction unmatched. There are 15 residues in the CDR3. The CDR3 sequence is CATLPGGRGTDTQYF. The CDR3, as DNA: TGCGCCACTCTTCCTGGGGGGAGGGGCACAGATACGCAGTATTTT.

This chain connects TRBV3-1 (or the pseudogene TRBV3-2) to TRBJ2-5; D remains ambiguous. Germline values: CDR1 LGHDT, CDR2 YNNKEL (reference sequence). The V gene lost 5 bases and the J gene lost 2 bases, with 3 bases spanning the gap. The CDR3 extends over 11 amino acids. CDR3 in DNA: TGTGCCAGCAGCGAACAAGAGACCCAGTACTTC. It translates to CASSEQETQYF.

The chain combines TRBV9 with TRBJ1-3, with 7 bases identical to TRBD1. The CDR3 totals 16 residues. Germline V lookup: CDR1 SGDLS, CDR2 YYNGEE. Trimming at V came to 3 bases and at J to 0 bases, leaving 6 bases not matched to a gene. The DNA of the CDR3 is TGTGCCAGCAGCGCAGCTACAGGGGCCTCTGGAAACACCATATATTTT. Protein sequence: CASSAATGASGNTIYF.

This clone was recorded only once. V gene TRBV7-2 combines with J gene TRBJ2-1; D possibly corresponds to TRBD2 (7 bases). The germline CDR1 and CDR2 sequences are SGHTA and FQGNSA. Deletions cut 5 bases from V and 1 base from J, with 12 bases between. CDR3 length equals 15 residues. This CDR3 is CASSTSGTSYNEQFF. The CDR3 DNA reads TGTGCCAGCAGCACCAGCGGGACATCCTACAATGAGCAGTTCTTC.

This clone was counted a single time. The chain joins TRBV28 to TRBJ1-1; the match to TRBD1 covers 7 bases. Germline assignment: CDR1 MDHEN and CDR2 SYDVKM. The V gene end was trimmed by 6 bases and the J gene end by 10 bases; junction bases not matched to a gene: 5. CDR3 length equals 11 residues. The CDR3 reads CASSYRGIAFF. CDR3 sequence (DNA): TGTGCCAGCAGCTACAGGGGTATAGCTTTCTTT.

The chain has TRBV5-1 and TRBJ1-2, with a weak D call TRBD1 (5 bases). V lost 4 bases and J lost 6, with 25 bases in between. Per the germline V gene, CDR1 is SGHRS and CDR2 is YFSETQ. The CDR3 is 17 amino acids. The CDR3 nucleotides are TGCGCCAGCAGCCCCTCTGCCGGGACGGCTAGCGGAGATGGCTACACCTTC. Translated: CASSPSAGTASGDGYTF.

The J gene is TRBJ1-1, the V gene TRBV7-9; D unresolved. Germline V gene lookup returns CDR1 SEHNR and CDR2 FQNEAQ (reference sequence). CDR3 length: 15 amino acids. V was clipped by 0 bases and J by 3 bases, with 11 bases between them. The CDR3 protein is CASSLASEEDTEAFF. The CDR3 DNA reads as TGTGCCAGCAGCTTAGCCTCGGAGGAGGACACTGAAGCTTTCTTT.

The sample holds one count of this clone. V usage is TRBV6-1 and J usage is TRBJ2-1; D ambiguous. The V and J ends lost 1 base and 2 bases respectively, with 9 bases between them. The CDR3 spans 15 residues. Germline lookup yields CDR1 MNHNS and CDR2 SASEGT. In DNA, the CDR3 is TGTGCCAGCAGTGAAGTAAGGTTGACCTACAATGAGCAGTTCTTC. This encodes CASSEVRLTYNEQFF.

The chain is built from TRBV12-3 or TRBV12-4 and TRBJ2-1; 12 nucleotides match TRBD2. V lost 9 bases to trimming and J lost 10 bases; unmatched junction nucleotides: 7. There are 13 residues in the CDR3. This CDR3 reads CASASGGVSEQFF. DNA for the CDR3: TGTGCCAGTGCTAGCGGGGGGGTGAGCGAGCAGTTCTTC.

The chain joins TRBV12-3 or TRBV12-4 to TRBJ2-2; D unresolved. V lost 5 bases, J lost 3 bases, and 7 bases lay in between. This CDR3 has 13 residues. The CDR3 is CASSLDYTGELFF. The CDR3 DNA is TGTGCCAGCAGTCTTGACTACACCGGGGAGCTGTTTTTT.

The chain carries TRBV20-1 and TRBJ1-2; D is undetermined. CDR1 and CDR2 (germline): DFQATT, SNEGSKA (reference sequence). V lost 3 bases to trimming and J lost 6 bases, with 11 bases between them. CDR3 size: 12 residues. In DNA form, the CDR3 reads TGCAGTGCTAGTGTGGTCCAAGATGGCTACACCTTC. Translation gives CSASVVQDGYTF.

The rearrangement uses TRBV5-1 and TRBJ1-3; no clear D. The CDR3 has 16 amino acids. Germline loops: CDR1 SGHRS, CDR2 YFSETQ. Trimming cost V 4 bases and J 0 bases, with 14 bases left between them. The CDR3: CASSDLLTDSGNTIYF. The CDR3, as DNA: TGCGCCAGCAGCGACCTCCTGACTGACTCTGGAAACACCATATATTTT.

The chain has TRBV10-3 and TRBJ2-7; possibly TRBD1 for D (6 bases). This CDR3 spans 15 amino acids. Trimming cost V 2 bases and J 0 bases, with 11 bases left between them. From germline, CDR1 is ENHRY and CDR2 SYGVKD. The CDR3 loop is CAISEGGRGSYEQYV. In DNA, the CDR3 is TGTGCCATCAGTGAGGGGGGCAGGGGCTCCTACGAGCAGTACGTC.

This chain links TRBV18 with TRBJ2-5, with 8 bases lining up with TRBD1. The germline gives CDR1 KGHSH, CDR2 LQKENI. This CDR3 has 15 residues. Germline trimming cut 3 bases from V and 5 bases from J; bases unmatched to any gene: 8. DNA for the CDR3: TGTGCCAGCTCACCCACAGGGGGTAATTTTGAGACCCAGTACTTC. Translated, it gives CASSPTGGNFETQYF.

This chain connects TRBV4-2 to TRBJ2-5; tentatively, D is TRBD1 (5 bases). The CDR3 totals 17 residues. V was pared by 4 bases and J by 3 bases, with 21 bases between. Germline assignment: CDR1 LGHNA and CDR2 YNFKEQ. Written as DNA, the CDR3 is TGTGCCAGCAGCCTAAAGTGTCTCAGGGAACTCAAAGAGACCCAGTACTTC. It specifies CASSLKCLRELKETQYF.

This clone was detected only once. This sequence joins TRBV11-3 and TRBJ2-3, with D unresolved. There are 13 residues in the CDR3. Germline V CDR1 and CDR2: SGHNT, YENEEA. V was cut by 4 bases and J by 4 bases, with 9 bases left in between. The CDR3 reads CASSSRSADTQYF. DNA of the CDR3: TGTGCCAGCAGCTCCCGGTCGGCAGATACGCAGTATTTT.

This clone was seen more than once but under ten times. V is TRBV7-9 and J is TRBJ1-1, with a possible D match to TRBD1 (5 bases). The CDR3 has 16 residues. Germline V CDR1 and CDR2: SEHNR, FQNEAQ (reference sequence). The V and J ends lost 2 bases and 4 bases respectively, with 17 bases between them. The CDR3 sequence is CASSLPPRGSGTEAFF. Written as DNA, the CDR3 is TGTGCCAGCAGCTTACCCCCGAGGGGTAGTGGCACTGAAGCTTTCTTT.

J is TRBJ2-3 and V is TRBV27; D gene ambiguous. Germline CDR1 MNHEY, CDR2 SMNVEV (reference sequence). The V end was cut by 3 bases, the J end by 3 bases, with 10 bases between. The CDR3 covers 14 residues. The chain's CDR3 is CASSFRSRTDTQYF. The CDR3 DNA reads as TGTGCCAGCAGTTTCAGGAGCAGGACAGATACGCAGTATTTT.

This clone appeared once. The chain carries TRBV3-1 (or the pseudogene TRBV3-2) and TRBJ1-2; D remains ambiguous. The CDR3 covers 12 residues. Germline CDR1 is LGHDT and CDR2 is YNNKEL (reference sequence). Trimming removed 3 bases at V and 8 bases at J, with 10 bases between. Written as DNA, the CDR3 is TGTGCCAGCAGCCAGAGGAGTGAGGGCTACACCTTC. Translated: CASSQRSEGYTF.